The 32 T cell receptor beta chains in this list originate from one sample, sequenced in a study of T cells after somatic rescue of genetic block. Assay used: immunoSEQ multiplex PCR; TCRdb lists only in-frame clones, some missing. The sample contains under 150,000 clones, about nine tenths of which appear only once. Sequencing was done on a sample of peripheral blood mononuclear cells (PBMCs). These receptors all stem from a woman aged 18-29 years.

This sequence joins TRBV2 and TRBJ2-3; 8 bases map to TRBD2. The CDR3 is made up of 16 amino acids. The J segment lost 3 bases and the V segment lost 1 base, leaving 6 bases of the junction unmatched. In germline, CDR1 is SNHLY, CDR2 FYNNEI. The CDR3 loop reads CASSEGGGLETDTQYF. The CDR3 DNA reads TGTGCCAGCAGTGAAGGAGGGGGACTAGAAACAGATACGCAGTATTTT.

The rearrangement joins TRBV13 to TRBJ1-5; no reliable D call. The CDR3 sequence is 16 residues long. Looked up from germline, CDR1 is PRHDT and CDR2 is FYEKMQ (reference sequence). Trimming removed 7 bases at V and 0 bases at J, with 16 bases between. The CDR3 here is CASNPSLRSSNQPQHF. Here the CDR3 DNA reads TGTGCCAGCAACCCGTCTTTGAGGAGTAGCAATCAGCCCCAGCATTTT.

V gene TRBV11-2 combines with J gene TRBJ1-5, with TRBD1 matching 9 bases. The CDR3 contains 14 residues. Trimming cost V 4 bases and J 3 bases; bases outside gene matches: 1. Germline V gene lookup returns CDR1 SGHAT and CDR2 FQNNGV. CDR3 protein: CASSWDRVNQPQHF. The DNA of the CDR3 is TGTGCCAGCAGCTGGGACAGGGTCAATCAGCCCCAGCATTTT. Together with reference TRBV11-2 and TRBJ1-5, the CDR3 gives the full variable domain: EAGVAQSPRYKIIEKRQSVAFWCNPISGHATLYWYQQILGQGPKLLIQFQNNGVVDDSQLPKDRFSAERLKGVDSTLKIQPAKLEDSAVYLCASSWDRVNQPQHFGDGTRLSIL.

CDR3: CASSLVQGSYNEQFF. CDR3 sequence (DNA): TGTGCCAGCAGCTTAGTCCAGGGAAGCTACAATGAGCAGTTCTTC. This sequence joins TRBV7-2 and TRBJ2-1, with a weak D call TRBD1 (5 bases). The CDR3 is made up of 15 amino acids. Germline values: CDR1 SGHTA, CDR2 FQGNSA. The V gene lost 1 base and the J gene lost 3 bases, with 10 bases spanning the gap.

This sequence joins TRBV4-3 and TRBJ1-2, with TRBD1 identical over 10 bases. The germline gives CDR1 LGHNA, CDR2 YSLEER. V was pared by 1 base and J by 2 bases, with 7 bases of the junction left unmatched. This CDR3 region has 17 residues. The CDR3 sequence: CASSQALPGQGNYGYTF. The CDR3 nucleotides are TGCGCCAGCAGCCAAGCCTTGCCGGGACAGGGGAACTATGGCTACACCTTC.

This CDR3 reads CASIRTGISYNEQFF. In DNA, the CDR3 is TGTGCCAGCATCCGAACAGGGATCTCCTACAATGAGCAGTTCTTC. This chain joins TRBV6-1 and TRBJ2-1; D perhaps matches TRBD1 (6 bases). This CDR3 contains 15 residues. Deletions cut 7 bases from V and 0 bases from J, with 13 bases between. Germline loops: CDR1 MNHNS, CDR2 SASEGT.

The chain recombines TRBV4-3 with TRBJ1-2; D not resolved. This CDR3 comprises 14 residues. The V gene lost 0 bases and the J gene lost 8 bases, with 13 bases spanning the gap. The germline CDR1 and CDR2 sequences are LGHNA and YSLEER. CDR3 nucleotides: TGCGCCAGCAGCCAAGACCCTAGGGAAGAAGGCTACACCTTC. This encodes CASSQDPREEGYTF.

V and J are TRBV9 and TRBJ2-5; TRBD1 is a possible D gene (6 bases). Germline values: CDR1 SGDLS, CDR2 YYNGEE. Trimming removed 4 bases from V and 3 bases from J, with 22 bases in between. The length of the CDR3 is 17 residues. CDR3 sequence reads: CASSPRGRGDGEETQYF. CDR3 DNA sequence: TGTGCCAGCAGCCCTCGGGGCAGGGGAGACGGGGAAGAGACCCAGTACTTC.

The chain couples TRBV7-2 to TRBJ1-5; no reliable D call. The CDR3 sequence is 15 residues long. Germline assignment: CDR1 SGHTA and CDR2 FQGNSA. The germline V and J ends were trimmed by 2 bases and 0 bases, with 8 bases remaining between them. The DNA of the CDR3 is TGTGCCAGCAGCTTATCAGTCTATAGCAATCAGCCCCAGCATTTT. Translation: CASSLSVYSNQPQHF. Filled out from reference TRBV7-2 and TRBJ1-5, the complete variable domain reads GAGVSQSPSNKVTEKGKDVELRCDPISGHTALYWYRQSLGQGLEFLIYFQGNSAPDKSGLPSDRFSAERTGGSVSTLTIQRTQQEDSAVYLCASSLSVYSNQPQHFGDGTRLSIL.

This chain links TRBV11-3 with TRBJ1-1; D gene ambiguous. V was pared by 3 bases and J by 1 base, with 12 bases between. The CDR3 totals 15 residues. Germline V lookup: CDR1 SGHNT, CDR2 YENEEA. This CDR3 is CASSFPDGRNTEAFF. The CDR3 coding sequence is TGTGCCAGCAGCTTTCCTGACGGACGGAACACTGAAGCTTTCTTT.

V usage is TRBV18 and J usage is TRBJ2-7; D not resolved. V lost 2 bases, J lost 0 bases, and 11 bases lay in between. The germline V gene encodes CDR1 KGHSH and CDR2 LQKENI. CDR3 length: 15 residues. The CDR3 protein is CASSPGLMNSYEQYF. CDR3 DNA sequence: TGTGCCAGCTCACCAGGGCTAATGAACTCCTACGAGCAGTACTTC.

The CDR3 reads CASSFWNFGVGYTF. The DNA of the CDR3 is TGTGCCAGCAGCTTTTGGAATTTTGGAGTGGGCTACACCTTC. This rearrangement joins TRBV7-9 to TRBJ1-2, with unresolved D. Trimming removed 3 bases at V and 8 bases at J, with 16 bases between. Per germline, CDR1 SEHNR and CDR2 FQNEAQ (reference sequence). The CDR3 extends over 14 amino acids.

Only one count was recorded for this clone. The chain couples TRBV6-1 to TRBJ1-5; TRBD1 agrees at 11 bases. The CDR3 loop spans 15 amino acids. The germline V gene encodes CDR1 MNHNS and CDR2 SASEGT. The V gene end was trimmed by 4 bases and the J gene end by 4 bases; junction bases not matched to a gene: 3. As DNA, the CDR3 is TGTGCCAGCAGTGGCCGGGACAGGGGGAATCAGCCCCAGCATTTT. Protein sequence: CASSGRDRGNQPQHF.

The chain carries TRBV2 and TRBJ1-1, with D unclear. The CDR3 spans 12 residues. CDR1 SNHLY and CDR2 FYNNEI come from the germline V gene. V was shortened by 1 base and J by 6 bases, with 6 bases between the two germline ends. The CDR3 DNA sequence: TGTGCCAGCAGTGAAGTCGGAGCTGAAGCTTTCTTT. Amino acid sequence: CASSEVGAEAFF.

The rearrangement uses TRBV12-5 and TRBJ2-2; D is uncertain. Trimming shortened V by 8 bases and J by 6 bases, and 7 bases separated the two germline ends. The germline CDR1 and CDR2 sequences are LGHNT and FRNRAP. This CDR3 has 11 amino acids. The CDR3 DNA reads TGTGCTAGTTGGATCCCCGGGGAGCTGTTTTTT. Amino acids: CASWIPGELFF.

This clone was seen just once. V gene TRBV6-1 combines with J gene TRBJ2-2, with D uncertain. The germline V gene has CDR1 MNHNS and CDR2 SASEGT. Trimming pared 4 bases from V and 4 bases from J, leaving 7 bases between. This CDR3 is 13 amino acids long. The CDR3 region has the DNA TGTGCCAGCAGTGGGTCGGTCACCGGGGAGCTGTTTTTT. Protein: CASSGSVTGELFF.

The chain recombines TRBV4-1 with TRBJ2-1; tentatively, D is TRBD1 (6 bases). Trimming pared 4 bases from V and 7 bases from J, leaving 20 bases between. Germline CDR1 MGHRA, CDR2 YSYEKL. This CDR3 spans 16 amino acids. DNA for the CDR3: TGCGCCAGCAGCCCTCACCCGGACAGAGCCCCTAATGAGCAGTTCTTC. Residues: CASSPHPDRAPNEQFF.

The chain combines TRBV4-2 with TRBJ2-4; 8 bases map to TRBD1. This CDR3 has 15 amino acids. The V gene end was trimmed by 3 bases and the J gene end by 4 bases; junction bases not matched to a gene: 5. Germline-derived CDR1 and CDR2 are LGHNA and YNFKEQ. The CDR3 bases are TGTGCCAGCAGCCAGGGCAGGACAGGGAAAAACATTCAGTACTTC. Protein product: CASSQGRTGKNIQYF.

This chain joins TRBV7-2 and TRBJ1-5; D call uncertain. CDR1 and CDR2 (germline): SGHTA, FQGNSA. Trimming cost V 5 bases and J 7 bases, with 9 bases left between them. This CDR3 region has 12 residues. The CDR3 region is CASSPARQPQHF. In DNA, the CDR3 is TGTGCCAGCAGCCCGGCGAGGCAGCCCCAGCATTTT.

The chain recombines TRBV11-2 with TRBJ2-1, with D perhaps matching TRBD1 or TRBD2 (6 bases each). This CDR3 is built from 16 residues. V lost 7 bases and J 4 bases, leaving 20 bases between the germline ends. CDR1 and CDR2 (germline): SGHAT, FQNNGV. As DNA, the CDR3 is TGTGCCAGCAACGTGGGGGGCAGTCTGGATTACAATGAGCAGTTCTTC. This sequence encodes CASNVGGSLDYNEQFF.

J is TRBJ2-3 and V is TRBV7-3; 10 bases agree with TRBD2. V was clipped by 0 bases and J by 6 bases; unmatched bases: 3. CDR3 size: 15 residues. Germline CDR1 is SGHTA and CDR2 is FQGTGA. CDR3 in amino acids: CASSLTSGGADTQYF. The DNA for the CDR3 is TGTGCCAGCAGCTTAACCAGCGGGGGGGCCGATACGCAGTATTTT.

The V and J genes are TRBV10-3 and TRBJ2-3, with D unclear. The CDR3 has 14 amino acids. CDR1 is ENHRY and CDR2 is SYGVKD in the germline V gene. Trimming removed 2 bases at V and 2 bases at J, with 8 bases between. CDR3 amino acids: CAISEDRSTDTQYF. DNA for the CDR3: TGTGCCATCAGTGAGGACCGCTCCACAGATACGCAGTATTTT.

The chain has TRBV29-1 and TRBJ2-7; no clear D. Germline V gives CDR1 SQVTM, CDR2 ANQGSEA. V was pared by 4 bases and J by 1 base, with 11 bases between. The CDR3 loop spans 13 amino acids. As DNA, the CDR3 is TGCAGCGTTGCTAAAGTGTCATCCTACGAGCAGTACTTC. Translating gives CSVAKVSSYEQYF.

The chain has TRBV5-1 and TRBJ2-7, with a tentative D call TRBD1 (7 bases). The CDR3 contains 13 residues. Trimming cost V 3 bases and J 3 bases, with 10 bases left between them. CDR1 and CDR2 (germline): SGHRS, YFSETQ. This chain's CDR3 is CASSSQGGYEQYF. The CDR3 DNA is TGCGCCAGCAGCTCCCAGGGGGGCTACGAGCAGTACTTC.

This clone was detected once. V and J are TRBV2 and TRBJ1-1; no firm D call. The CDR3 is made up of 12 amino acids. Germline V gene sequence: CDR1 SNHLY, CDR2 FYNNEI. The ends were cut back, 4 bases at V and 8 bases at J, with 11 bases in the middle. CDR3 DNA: TGTGCCAGCAGTGGGACTTCCCCCGAAGCTTTCTTT. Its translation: CASSGTSPEAFF.

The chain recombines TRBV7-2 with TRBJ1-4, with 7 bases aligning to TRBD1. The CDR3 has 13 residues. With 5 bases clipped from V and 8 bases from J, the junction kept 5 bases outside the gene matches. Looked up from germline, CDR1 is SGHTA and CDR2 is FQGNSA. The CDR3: CASSGQVGEKLFF. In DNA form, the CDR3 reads TGTGCCAGCAGCGGACAGGTTGGCGAAAAACTGTTTTTT.

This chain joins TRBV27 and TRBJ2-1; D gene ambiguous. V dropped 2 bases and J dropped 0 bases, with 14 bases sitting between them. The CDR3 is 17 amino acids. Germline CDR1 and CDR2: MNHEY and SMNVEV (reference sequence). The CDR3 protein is CASSLAKTASSYNEQFF. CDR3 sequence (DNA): TGTGCCAGCAGTTTAGCGAAGACCGCGAGCTCCTACAATGAGCAGTTCTTC.

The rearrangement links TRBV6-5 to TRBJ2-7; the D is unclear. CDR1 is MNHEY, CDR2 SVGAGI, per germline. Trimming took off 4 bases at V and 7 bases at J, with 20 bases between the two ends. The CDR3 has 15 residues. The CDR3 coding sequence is TGTGCCAGCAGTTCAACACTGGGCGCCCCACGGGAGCAGTACTTC. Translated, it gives CASSSTLGAPREQYF.

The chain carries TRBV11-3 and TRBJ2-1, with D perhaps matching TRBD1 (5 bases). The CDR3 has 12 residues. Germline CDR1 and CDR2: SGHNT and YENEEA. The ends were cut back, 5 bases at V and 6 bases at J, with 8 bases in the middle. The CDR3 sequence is CASSAGPNEQFF. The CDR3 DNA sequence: TGTGCCAGCAGCGCAGGGCCCAATGAGCAGTTCTTC. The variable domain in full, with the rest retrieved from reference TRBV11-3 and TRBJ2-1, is EAGVVQSPRYKIIEKKQPVAFWCNPISGHNTLYWYLQNLGQGPELLIRYENEEAVDDSQLPKDRFSAERLKGVDSTLKIQPAELGDSAVYLCASSAGPNEQFFGPGTRLTVL.

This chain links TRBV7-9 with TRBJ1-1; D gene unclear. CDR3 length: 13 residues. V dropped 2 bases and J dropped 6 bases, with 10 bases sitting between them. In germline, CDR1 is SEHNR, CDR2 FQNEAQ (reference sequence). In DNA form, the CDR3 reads TGTGCCAGCAGCTTATTTGGAGGCCCTGAAGCTTTCTTT. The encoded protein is CASSLFGGPEAFF.

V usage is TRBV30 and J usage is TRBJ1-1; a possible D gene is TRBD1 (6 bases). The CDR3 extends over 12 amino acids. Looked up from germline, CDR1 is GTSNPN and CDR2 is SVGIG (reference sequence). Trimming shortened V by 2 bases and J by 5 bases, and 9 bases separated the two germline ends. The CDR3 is CAWSRGVTEAFF. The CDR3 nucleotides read TGTGCCTGGAGTAGGGGGGTAACTGAAGCTTTCTTT.

The CDR3 nucleotides read TGTGCCAGAAGCGCCTCCGGACTAGCGGGGGAGGTCTACAATGAGCAGTTCTTC. Protein sequence: CARSASGLAGEVYNEQFF. The chain combines TRBV5-3 with TRBJ2-1; 13 bases line up with TRBD2. TRBV5-3 is an ORF for which the function is uncertain. V was clipped by 4 bases and J by 3 bases; unmatched bases: 10. This CDR3 spans 18 amino acids.